Listed below are T cell receptor beta chains from one sample, sequenced in a study of identical twins. TCRdb passed the 5' RACE reads through MiXCR, listing each CDR3 protein once. The table has 400,000 to 500,000 distinct CDR3 sequences, 15% to 20% seen once. Material: naive T cells sorted from blood. The receptors come from a man aged 45-65 years in good health. The CDR3 runs from the conserved cysteine through the conserved F or W.

V gene	J gene	CDR3 protein
TRBV4-3	TRBJ1-2	CASSQEQGYGYTF
TRBV6-5	TRBJ2-5	CASSYSAGGGETQYF
TRBV20-1	TRBJ2-1	CSARMLDRAYNEQFF
TRBV7-2	TRBJ2-5	CASSLVATGNPPETQYF
TRBV15	TRBJ1-1	CATSRDSLFRALNTEAFF
TRBV20-1	TRBJ1-2	CSARSQGNYGYTF
TRBV28	TRBJ2-5	CASSLWAGSQETQYF
TRBV5-1	TRBJ1-4	CASSWAPGQEEKLFF
TRBV21-1	TRBJ1-5	CASSAGLNNQPQHF
TRBV5-1	TRBJ2-2	CASSFFGETGELFF
TRBV5-1	TRBJ2-7	CASSLGATNEQYF
TRBV5-1	TRBJ2-7	CASRPPGQPAYEQYF
TRBV19	TRBJ1-1	CASSIRGTLNTEAFF
TRBV10-3	TRBJ2-7	CAISDPRTYEQYF
TRBV5-8	TRBJ1-4	CASSLREKLFF
TRBV20-1	TRBJ2-3	CSATEPGRDGTDTQYF
TRBV20-1	TRBJ1-2	CSARDGSGRGYTF
TRBV20-1	TRBJ2-5	CSAPGQGKETQYF
TRBV27	TRBJ2-7	CASSLFGTGTGGHEQYF
TRBV5-6	TRBJ2-5	CASSRGQVQFEGETQYF
TRBV28	TRBJ1-2	CASGPMVGGYTF
TRBV12-3/TRBV12-4	TRBJ2-1	CASSLGVGTPNEQFF
TRBV4-2	TRBJ2-1	CASSRDRGKQFF
TRBV5-1	TRBJ2-1	CASSSRGLPYNEQFF
TRBV20-1	TRBJ1-5	CSAREQGYQPQHF
TRBV7-9	TRBJ1-1	CDSSLTSTLNTEAFF
TRBV7-6	TRBJ2-7	CASSPLAGGGEQYF
TRBV6-1	TRBJ2-2	CATLGQGEAGELFF
TRBV27	TRBJ1-5	CASSLSGQGALQPQHF
TRBV7-9	TRBJ1-6	CASSTGGTPNSPLHF
TRBV27	TRBJ2-7	CASSSRLGTPSYEQYF
TRBV10-3	TRBJ2-2	CAISESAQTNTGELFF
TRBV6-4	TRBJ2-7	CAIAGTGDYEQYF
TRBV3-1	TRBJ2-1	CASSQDPTSGRNNEQFF
TRBV12-3/TRBV12-4	TRBJ2-7	CASRRQGVLYEQYF
TRBV3-1	TRBJ1-5	CASSQGNSNQPQHF
TRBV5-1	TRBJ2-7	CASRETYEQYF
TRBV4-2	TRBJ2-1	CASSQDWTSGRNRQFF
TRBV6-1	TRBJ2-7	CASSELRTSGRVGSEQYF
TRBV12-3/TRBV12-4	TRBJ2-7	CASSFYGGHSDEQYF
TRBV20-1	TRBJ2-7	CSAYLTGQGVNEQYF
TRBV12-3/TRBV12-4	TRBJ1-3	CASSGQYFSGNTIYF
TRBV12-3/TRBV12-4	TRBJ2-1	CASTHTGTGNEQFF
TRBV20-1	TRBJ2-4	CSARDGVRLAKNIQYF
TRBV3-1	TRBJ2-2	CASSRTGGGELFF
TRBV20-1	TRBJ2-1	CSASMGGSYEQFF
TRBV6-1	TRBJ1-1	CASSESWEGDEAFF
TRBV9	TRBJ2-1	CASSVGGQGLYNEQFF
TRBV21-1	TRBJ2-1	CASRTSAGNEQFF
TRBV3-1	TRBJ2-7	CASSQGHAGYEQYF